Listed below are T cell receptor beta chains from one sample, sequenced in a study of OX40 agonist ivuxolimab in advanced cancers. Data came from immunoSEQ multiplex PCR; TCRdb stores just in-frame clones and leaves some out. The data contain about 68,000 clones, about 83% of them singletons. The sample here was CD4+ or CD8+ T cells sorted from blood, taken in a trial of the OX40 agonist ivuxolimab. All receptors come from an adult with an advanced solid tumor such as melanoma, head and neck, liver or kidney cancer. CDR3s include the opening cysteine and the closing phenylalanine or tryptophan. Fields, in order: clone size, V gene, J gene, D gene, CDR3 length, CDR3 protein, CDR3 DNA. D genes are given only for firm matches. Clone size is given for some rows only: seen once, a few or many times, or a class if the clone is expanded.

abundance: -
v_gene: TRBV12-5
j_gene: TRBJ2-3
d_gene: TRBD1
len: 15
CDR3aa: CASGLGQGLTDTQYF
CDR3nt: TGTGCTAGTGGTTTGGGACAGGGTTTGACAGATACGCAGTATTTT

abundance: -
v_gene: TRBV6-1
j_gene: TRBJ1-2
d_gene: -
len: 16
CDR3aa: CASSESGRERRGGYTF
CDR3nt: TGTGCCAGCAGTGAATCAGGCAGAGAGAGAAGGGGTGGCTACACCTTC

abundance: -
v_gene: TRBV6-5
j_gene: TRBJ1-2
d_gene: TRBD1
len: 15
CDR3aa: CATFPPGQPNYGYTF
CDR3nt: TGTGCCACCTTCCCACCGGGACAGCCTAACTATGGCTACACCTTC

abundance: -
v_gene: TRBV5-1
j_gene: TRBJ2-6
d_gene: -
len: 15
CDR3aa: CASSLDRAGANVLTF
CDR3nt: TGCGCCAGCAGCTTGGACAGGGCTGGGGCCAACGTCCTGACTTTC

abundance: -
v_gene: TRBV5-4
j_gene: TRBJ1-2
d_gene: TRBD1
len: 13
CDR3aa: CASSLAGGNGYTF
CDR3nt: TGTGCCAGCAGCTTGGCAGGGGGGAATGGCTACACCTTC

abundance: -
v_gene: TRBV7-2
j_gene: TRBJ1-1
d_gene: TRBD1
len: 15
CDR3aa: CASSKTQGAQTEAFF
CDR3nt: TGTGCCAGCAGTAAAACACAGGGGGCGCAAACTGAAGCTTTCTTT

abundance: -
v_gene: TRBV6-5
j_gene: TRBJ1-4
d_gene: -
len: 14
CDR3aa: CASSGSATNEKLFF
CDR3nt: TGTGCCAGCAGTGGAAGTGCAACTAATGAAAAACTGTTTTTT

abundance: -
v_gene: TRBV4-1
j_gene: TRBJ2-7
d_gene: -
len: 15
CDR3aa: CASSQQQFEAYEQYF
CDR3nt: TGCGCCAGCAGCCAGCAACAGTTTGAGGCCTACGAGCAGTACTTC

abundance: -
v_gene: TRBV6-5
j_gene: TRBJ1-3
d_gene: -
len: 16
CDR3aa: CASSYSIQAGQNTIYF
CDR3nt: TGTGCCAGCAGTTACTCGATACAGGCGGGTCAAAACACCATATATTTT

abundance: -
v_gene: TRBV5-1
j_gene: TRBJ2-3
d_gene: TRBD1
len: 12
CDR3aa: CARGQLKDTQYF
CDR3nt: TGCGCCAGGGGACAGTTAAAAGATACGCAGTATTTT

abundance: -
v_gene: TRBV2
j_gene: TRBJ2-1
d_gene: -
len: 16
CDR3aa: CASRRQGGGSYNEQFF
CDR3nt: TGTGCCAGCAGACGACAGGGAGGGGGCTCCTACAATGAGCAGTTCTTC

abundance: -
v_gene: TRBV2
j_gene: TRBJ2-7
d_gene: TRBD2
len: 14
CDR3aa: CASRTSGGASEQYF
CDR3nt: TGTGCCAGCCGGACTAGCGGGGGGGCAAGCGAGCAGTACTTC

abundance: -
v_gene: TRBV28
j_gene: TRBJ2-4
d_gene: -
len: 15
CDR3aa: CASSLWGEAKNIQYF
CDR3nt: TGTGCCAGCAGTTTATGGGGGGAGGCCAAAAACATTCAGTACTTC

abundance: once
v_gene: TRBV19
j_gene: TRBJ2-2
d_gene: -
len: 14
CDR3aa: CASTPGRGAGELFF
CDR3nt: TGTGCCAGTACTCCGGGTCGTGGGGCCGGGGAGCTGTTTTTT

abundance: -
v_gene: TRBV10-2
j_gene: TRBJ2-7
d_gene: -
len: 11
CDR3aa: CASKITNEQYF
CDR3nt: TGCGCCAGCAAGATTACGAACGAGCAGTACTTC

abundance: -
v_gene: TRBV9
j_gene: TRBJ1-3
d_gene: -
len: 14
CDR3aa: CASSVEPTGNTIYF
CDR3nt: TGTGCCAGCAGCGTAGAACCGACTGGAAACACCATATATTTT

abundance: -
v_gene: TRBV7-2
j_gene: TRBJ2-3
d_gene: -
len: 12
CDR3aa: CASSLTGDTQYF
CDR3nt: TGTGCCAGCAGCTTAACCGGAGATACGCAGTATTTT

abundance: -
v_gene: TRBV11-1
j_gene: TRBJ1-3
d_gene: -
len: 15
CDR3aa: CASSLGRRTGNTIYF
CDR3nt: TGTGCCAGCAGCTTAGGGCGCAGAACTGGAAACACCATATATTTT

abundance: -
v_gene: TRBV29-1
j_gene: TRBJ2-3
d_gene: -
len: 12
CDR3aa: CSVDTGTDTQYF
CDR3nt: TGCAGCGTTGACACTGGCACAGATACGCAGTATTTT

abundance: -
v_gene: TRBV5-1
j_gene: TRBJ2-1
d_gene: -
len: 15
CDR3aa: CASSPRVPGSGEQFF
CDR3nt: TGCGCCAGCAGCCCCCGAGTCCCAGGAAGCGGTGAGCAGTTCTTC

abundance: -
v_gene: TRBV6-1
j_gene: TRBJ2-3
d_gene: -
len: 15
CDR3aa: CASSERPPLTDTQYF
CDR3nt: TGTGCCAGCAGTGAAAGACCTCCTCTCACAGATACGCAGTATTTT

abundance: few
v_gene: TRBV7-2
j_gene: TRBJ2-7
d_gene: TRBD1
len: 15
CDR3aa: CASSLVAQGAGEQYF
CDR3nt: TGTGCCAGCAGCTTAGTAGCACAGGGGGCCGGCGAGCAGTACTTC

abundance: -
v_gene: TRBV28
j_gene: TRBJ2-7
d_gene: TRBD1
len: 14
CDR3aa: CASTRDRGIWEQYF
CDR3nt: TGTGCCAGCACCCGGGACAGGGGGATTTGGGAGCAGTACTTC

abundance: -
v_gene: TRBV6-1
j_gene: TRBJ1-1
d_gene: TRBD1
len: 14
CDR3aa: CASRVRQGNTEAFF
CDR3nt: TGTGCCAGCAGGGTCCGACAGGGGAACACTGAAGCTTTCTTT

abundance: -
v_gene: TRBV7-6
j_gene: TRBJ2-3
d_gene: -
len: 14
CDR3aa: CASSFGPSTDTQYF
CDR3nt: TGTGCCAGCAGCTTTGGTCCTAGCACAGATACGCAGTATTTT

abundance: -
v_gene: TRBV7-2
j_gene: TRBJ1-3
d_gene: -
len: 12
CDR3aa: CASSLDTNTIYF
CDR3nt: TGTGCCAGCAGCTTAGATACAAACACCATATATTTT

abundance: -
v_gene: TRBV2
j_gene: TRBJ2-7
d_gene: -
len: 12
CDR3aa: CASEGSVHEQYF
CDR3nt: TGTGCCAGCGAGGGTAGCGTTCACGAGCAGTACTTC

abundance: -
v_gene: TRBV29-1
j_gene: TRBJ2-3
d_gene: TRBD1
len: 15
CDR3aa: CSVGIGQGVTDTQYF
CDR3nt: TGCAGCGTCGGAATAGGACAGGGAGTAACAGATACGCAGTATTTT

abundance: -
v_gene: TRBV4-2
j_gene: TRBJ2-7
d_gene: TRBD1
len: 16
CDR3aa: CASSQVSRTGLYEQYF
CDR3nt: TGTGCCAGCAGCCAAGTAAGTAGGACAGGGCTATACGAGCAGTACTTC

abundance: -
v_gene: TRBV10-3
j_gene: TRBJ2-2
d_gene: -
len: 13
CDR3aa: CAISERGDGELFF
CDR3nt: TGTGCCATCAGTGAGAGGGGGGACGGGGAGCTGTTTTTT

abundance: -
v_gene: TRBV4-3
j_gene: TRBJ2-1
d_gene: TRBD1
len: 15
CDR3aa: CASSPGTGVFNEQFF
CDR3nt: TGCGCCAGCAGCCCAGGGACAGGGGTGTTCAATGAGCAGTTCTTC

abundance: -
v_gene: TRBV10-3
j_gene: TRBJ2-3
d_gene: TRBD1
len: 16
CDR3aa: CAISDPTQGETDTQYF
CDR3nt: TGTGCCATCAGTGACCCAACACAGGGGGAGACAGATACGCAGTATTTT

abundance: few
v_gene: TRBV6-1
j_gene: TRBJ1-5
d_gene: -
len: 15
CDR3aa: CASSEGSFSNQPQHF
CDR3nt: TGTGCCAGCAGTGAAGGGAGTTTTAGCAATCAGCCCCAGCATTTT

abundance: -
v_gene: TRBV4-1
j_gene: TRBJ1-6
d_gene: TRBD1
len: 14
CDR3aa: CASSLGQAPSPLHF
CDR3nt: TGCGCCAGCAGCCTGGGACAGGCCCCCTCACCCCTCCACTTT